This TCR beta chain was found in a study of glioma-infiltrating T cells. Per germline, CDR1 SGDLS and CDR2 YYNGEE. V lost 3 bases to trimming and J lost 2 bases; unmatched junction nucleotides: 6. The CDR3 loop spans 15 amino acids. This clonotype was counted many times. Its target is not known. Using RNA template, CDR3s of TCR alpha and beta were amplified with iRepertoire arm-PCR. One-step reverse transcription and amplification started from approximately 100-400 ng of tissue mRNA or PBMC total RNA. TCRdb called the multiplex PCR reads again in MiXCR, with one record for every CDR3 protein. The repertoire includes some 110,000 distinct CDR3 sequences, roughly 24% of them detected once, and roughly 15% sits in the top ten. Study observations and caveats: Gliomas, especially low-grade, showed above-expected tissue-blood divergence; non-neoplastic patients showed below. Tissue and blood shared very few CDR3 sequences.

The sequencing input was glioma tissue, nonneoplastic brain tissue, or PBMCs (not recorded which). This sequence originates from a human donor with low-grade glioma or glioblastoma, undergoing nonglioma brain surgery, or in good health (not recorded which). The chain has TRBV9 and TRBJ2-7, with TRBD1 matching over 9 bases. The DNA of the CDR3 is TGTGCCAGCAGCGCTCAACAGGGGGCGACCTACGAGCAGTACTTC. Translating it yields CASSAQQGATYEQYF. The entire variable domain, with the rest obtained from reference TRBV9 and TRBJ2-7, is as follows: DSGVTQTPKHLITATGQRVTLRCSPRSGDLSVYWYQQSLDQGLQFLIQYYNGEERAKGNILERFSAQQFPDLHSELNLSSLELGDSALYFCASSAQQGATYEQYFGPGTRLTVT.